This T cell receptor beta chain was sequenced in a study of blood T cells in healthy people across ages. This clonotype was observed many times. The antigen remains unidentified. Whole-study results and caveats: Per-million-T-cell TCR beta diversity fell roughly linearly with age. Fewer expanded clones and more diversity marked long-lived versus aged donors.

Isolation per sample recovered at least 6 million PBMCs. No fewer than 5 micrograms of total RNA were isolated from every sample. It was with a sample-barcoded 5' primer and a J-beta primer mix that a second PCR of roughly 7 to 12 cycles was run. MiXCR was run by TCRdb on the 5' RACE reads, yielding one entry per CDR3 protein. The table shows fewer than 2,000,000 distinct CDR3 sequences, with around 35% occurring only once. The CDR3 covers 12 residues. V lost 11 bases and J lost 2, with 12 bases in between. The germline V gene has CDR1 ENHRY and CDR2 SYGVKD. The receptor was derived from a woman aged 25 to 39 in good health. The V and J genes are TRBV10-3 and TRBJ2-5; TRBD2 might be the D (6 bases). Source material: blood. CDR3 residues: CAVAGTQETQYF. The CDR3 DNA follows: TGTGCCGTTGCCGGGACTCAAGAGACCCAGTACTTC.